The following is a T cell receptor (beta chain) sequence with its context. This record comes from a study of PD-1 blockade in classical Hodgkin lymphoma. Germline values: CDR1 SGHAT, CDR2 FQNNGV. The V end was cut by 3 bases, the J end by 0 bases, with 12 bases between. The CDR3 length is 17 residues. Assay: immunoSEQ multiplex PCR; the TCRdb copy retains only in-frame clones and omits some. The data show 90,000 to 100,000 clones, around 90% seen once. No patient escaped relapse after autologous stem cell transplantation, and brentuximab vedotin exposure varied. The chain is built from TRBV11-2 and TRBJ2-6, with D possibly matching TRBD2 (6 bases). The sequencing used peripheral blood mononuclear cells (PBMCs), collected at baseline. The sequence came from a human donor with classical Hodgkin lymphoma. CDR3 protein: CASSLVSGPSGANVLTF. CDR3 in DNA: TGTGCCAGCAGCTTGGTCAGCGGGCCCTCTGGGGCCAACGTCCTGACTTTC.